This T cell receptor (beta chain) was documented in a study of PD-1 blockade in classical Hodgkin lymphoma. Noted time point: cycle 4 day 1 (C4D1), after less than 7 weeks of nivolumab. No patient escaped relapse after autologous stem cell transplantation, and brentuximab vedotin exposure varied. The ends lost 5 bases at V and 4 bases at J; junction bases unmatched: 7. The CDR3 totals 15 residues. Germline assignment: CDR1 LNHDA and CDR2 SQIVND (reference sequence). The assay was immunoSEQ multiplex PCR, and TCRdb's table has in-frame clones only and misses some. Here the sample spans roughly 90,000 clones, 75% to 85% being singletons.

V is TRBV19 and J is TRBJ1-1, with TRBD1 matching over 10 bases. The specimen comprised peripheral blood mononuclear cells (PBMCs), sampled before the fourth cycle of nivolumab. The clonotype comes from a human donor with classical Hodgkin lymphoma. CDR3 nucleotide sequence: TGTGCCAGTAGTGGGGACAGGGGACGGAGCACTGAAGCTTTCTTT. It encodes CASSGDRGRSTEAFF.